This TCR beta chain originates from a study of blood T cell repertoires in COVID-19. Study-wide background: Material from acute and convalescent COVID-19 was sourced from the United States, Italy and Spain.

The repertoire was sequenced with immunoSEQ multiplex PCR; TCRdb's copy has only in-frame clones and lacks some. The sample has approximately 100,000 clones, approximately 81% seen once. Germline CDR1 and CDR2: SGHTA and FQGNSA. The CDR3 runs to 14 residues. J lost 4 bases, V lost 7 bases, and 4 bases had no gene match. Material for sequencing was peripheral blood. This TCR derives from a woman of 80 years or more with acute or convalescent COVID-19. This chain uses TRBV7-2 with TRBJ2-5; 12 positions match TRBD2. In DNA, the CDR3 is TGTGCCAGCACACTAGCGGGGGGACGAGAGACCCAGTACTTC. This translates into CASTLAGGRETQYF.